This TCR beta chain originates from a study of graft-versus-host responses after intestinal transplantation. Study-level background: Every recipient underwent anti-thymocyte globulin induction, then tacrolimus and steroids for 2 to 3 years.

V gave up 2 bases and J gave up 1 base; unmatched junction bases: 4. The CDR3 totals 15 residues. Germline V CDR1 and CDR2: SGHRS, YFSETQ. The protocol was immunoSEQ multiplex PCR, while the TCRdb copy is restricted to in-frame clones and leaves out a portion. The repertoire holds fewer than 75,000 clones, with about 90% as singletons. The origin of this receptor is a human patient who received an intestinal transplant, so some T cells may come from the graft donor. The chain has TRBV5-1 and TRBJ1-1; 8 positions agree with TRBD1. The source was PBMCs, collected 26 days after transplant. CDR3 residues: CASSFPTGENTEAFF. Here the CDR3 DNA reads TGCGCCAGCAGCTTCCCGACAGGGGAGAACACTGAAGCTTTCTTT. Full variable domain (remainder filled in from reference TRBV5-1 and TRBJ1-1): KAGVTQTPRYLIKTRGQQVTLSCSPISGHRSVSWYQQTPGQGLQFLFEYFSETQRNKGNFPGRFSGRQFSNSRSEMNVSTLELGDSALYLCASSFPTGENTEAFFGQGTRLTVV.